This T cell receptor beta chain is drawn from a study of T cell changes during pregnancy in multiple sclerosis. The CDR3 covers 12 residues. V lost 3 bases and J lost 8, with 10 bases in between. Germline-derived CDR1 and CDR2 are PRHDT and FYEKMQ (reference sequence). Some clones are missing from TCRdb's copy, which holds only in-frame ones; the method was immunoSEQ multiplex PCR. This table holds tens of thousands of clones, roughly 90% found once. The sequencing used peripheral blood, collected in the first trimester of pregnancy. The chain employs TRBV13 and TRBJ1-1; unclear D gene. The TCR was taken from a female donor in good health, enrolled as a control in a pregnancy study. CDR3 in DNA: TGTGCCAGCAGCTTTGGAGGGCGCGAAGCTTTCTTT. Translation gives CASSFGGREAFF.